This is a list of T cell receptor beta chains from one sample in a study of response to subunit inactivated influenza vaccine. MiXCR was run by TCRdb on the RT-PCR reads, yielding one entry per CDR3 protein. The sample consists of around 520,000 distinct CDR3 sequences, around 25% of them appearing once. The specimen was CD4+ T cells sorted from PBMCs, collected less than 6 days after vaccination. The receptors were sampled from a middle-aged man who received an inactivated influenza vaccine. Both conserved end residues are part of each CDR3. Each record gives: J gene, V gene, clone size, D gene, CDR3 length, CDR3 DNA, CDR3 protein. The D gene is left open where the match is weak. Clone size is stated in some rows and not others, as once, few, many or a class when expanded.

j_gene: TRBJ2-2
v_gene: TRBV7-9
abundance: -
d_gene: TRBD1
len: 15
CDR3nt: TGTGCCAGCAGCCCCAGGGGGCCGAACACCGGGGAGCTGTTTTTT
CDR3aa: CASSPRGPNTGELFF

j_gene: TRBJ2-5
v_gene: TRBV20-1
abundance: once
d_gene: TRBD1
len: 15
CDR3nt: TGCAGTGCTAGAGGTCTTGGACAGGGGTCGGAGACCCAGTACTTC
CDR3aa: CSARGLGQGSETQYF

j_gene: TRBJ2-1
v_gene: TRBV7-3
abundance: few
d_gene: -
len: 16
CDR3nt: TGTGCCAGCAGCCTGGCACGGGGGTCTTTCAACAATGAGCAGTTCTTC
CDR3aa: CASSLARGSFNNEQFF

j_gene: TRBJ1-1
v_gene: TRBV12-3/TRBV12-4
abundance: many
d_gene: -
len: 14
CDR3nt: TGTGCCAGCAGTTTTGCGACAGGGAACACTGAAGCTTTCTTT
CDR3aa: CASSFATGNTEAFF

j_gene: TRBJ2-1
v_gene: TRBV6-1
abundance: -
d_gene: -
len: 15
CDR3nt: TGTGCCAGCAGTCGCGGAGGGGTGGTGGTCGGTGAGCAGTTCTTC
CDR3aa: CASSRGGVVVGEQFF

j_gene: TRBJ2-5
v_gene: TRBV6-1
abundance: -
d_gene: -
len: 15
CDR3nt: TGTGCCAGCAGTGAAGTAAGAGGGGTCCAAGAGACCCAGTACTTC
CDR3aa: CASSEVRGVQETQYF

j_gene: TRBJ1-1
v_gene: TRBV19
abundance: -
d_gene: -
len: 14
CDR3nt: TGTGCCAGTCAATCTGGGGAGGTGAACACTGAAGCTTTCTTT
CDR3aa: CASQSGEVNTEAFF

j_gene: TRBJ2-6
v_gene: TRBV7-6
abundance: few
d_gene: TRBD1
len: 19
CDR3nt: TGTGCCAGCACCAGATGGAAGTGGGACAGCCTAGGTGGGGCCAACGTCCTGACTTTC
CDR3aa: CASTRWKWDSLGGANVLTF

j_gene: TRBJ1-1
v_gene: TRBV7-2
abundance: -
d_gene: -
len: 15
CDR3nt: TGTGCCAGCAGCTTCCGTCGGGGATCAAGCACTGAAGCTTTCTTT
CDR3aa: CASSFRRGSSTEAFF

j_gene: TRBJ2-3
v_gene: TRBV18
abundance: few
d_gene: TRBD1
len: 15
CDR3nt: TGTGCCAGCTCACCACTGGACAGGGGAAGGTATACGCAGTATTTT
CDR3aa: CASSPLDRGRYTQYF

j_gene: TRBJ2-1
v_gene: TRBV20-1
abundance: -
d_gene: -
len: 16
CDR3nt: TGCAGTGCTAGAGACCCCGTTGGCCGGAGTAACGATGAGCAGTTCTTC
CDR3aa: CSARDPVGRSNDEQFF

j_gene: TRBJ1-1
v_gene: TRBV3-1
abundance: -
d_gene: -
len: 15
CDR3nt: TGTGCCAGCAGCCATGCGTGGAGCCCAAACACTGAAGCTTTCTTT
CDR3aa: CASSHAWSPNTEAFF

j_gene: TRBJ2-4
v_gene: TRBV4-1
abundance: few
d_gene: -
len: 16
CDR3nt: TGCGCCAGCAGCCAAGACCACTCACTAGCCAAAAACATTCAGTACTTC
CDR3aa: CASSQDHSLAKNIQYF

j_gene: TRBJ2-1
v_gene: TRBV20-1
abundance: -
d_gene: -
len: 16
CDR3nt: TGCAGTGCTCCCGCCCACTGGGTGACCTCCTACAATGAGCAGTTCTTC
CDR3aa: CSAPAHWVTSYNEQFF

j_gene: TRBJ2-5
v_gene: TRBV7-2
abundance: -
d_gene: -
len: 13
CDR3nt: TGTGCCAGCAGCTCCGGACTTAAAGAGACCCAGTACTTC
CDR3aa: CASSSGLKETQYF

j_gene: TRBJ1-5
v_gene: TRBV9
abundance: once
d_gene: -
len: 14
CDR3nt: TGTGCCAGCAGCGTAAGCTCGACCGAACAGCCCCAGCATTTT
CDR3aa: CASSVSSTEQPQHF

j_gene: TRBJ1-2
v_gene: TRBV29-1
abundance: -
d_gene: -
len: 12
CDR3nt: TGCAGCGTCCTCGGGAGGACCGATGGCTACACCTTC
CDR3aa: CSVLGRTDGYTF

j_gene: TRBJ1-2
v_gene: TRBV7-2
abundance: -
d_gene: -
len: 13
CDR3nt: TGTGCCAGCAGCTTAAAGGGATCCTATGGCTACACCTTC
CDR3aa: CASSLKGSYGYTF

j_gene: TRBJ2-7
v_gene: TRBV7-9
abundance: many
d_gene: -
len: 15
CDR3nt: TGTGCCAGCAGCCCATTGAGGCAGGCCTCCTACGAGCAGTACTTC
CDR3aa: CASSPLRQASYEQYF

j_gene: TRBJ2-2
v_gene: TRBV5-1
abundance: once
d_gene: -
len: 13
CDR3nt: TGCGCCAGCAGCTTCCAATCCAACGCGGAGCTGTTTTTT
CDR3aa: CASSFQSNAELFF

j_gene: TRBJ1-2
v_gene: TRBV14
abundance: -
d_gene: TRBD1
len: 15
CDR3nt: TGTGCCAGCAGCCCCCACCGGGACAGAAACTATGGCTACACCTTC
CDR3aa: CASSPHRDRNYGYTF

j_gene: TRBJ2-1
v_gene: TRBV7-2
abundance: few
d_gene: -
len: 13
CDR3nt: TGTGCCAGCAAGGAACTAGTTTACAATGAGCAGTTCTTC
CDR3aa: CASKELVYNEQFF

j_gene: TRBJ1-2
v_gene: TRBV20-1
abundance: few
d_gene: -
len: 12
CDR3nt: TGCAGTGCTCCGGACAGAAGTTATGGCTACACCTTC
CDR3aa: CSAPDRSYGYTF

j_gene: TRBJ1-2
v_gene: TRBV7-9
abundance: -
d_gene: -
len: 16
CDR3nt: TGTGCCAGCAGCTTAAAAAACAGGGATAATAGCTATGGCTACACCTTC
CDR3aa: CASSLKNRDNSYGYTF

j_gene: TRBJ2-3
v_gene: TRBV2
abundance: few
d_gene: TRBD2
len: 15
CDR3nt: TGTGCCAGCAGTGACGTAGGACTAGCGGCAGATACGCAGTATTTT
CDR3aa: CASSDVGLAADTQYF

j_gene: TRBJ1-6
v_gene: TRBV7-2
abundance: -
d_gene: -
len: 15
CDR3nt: TGTGCCAGCAGCTTAGGACAGGCCGACGTTTCACCCCTCCACTTT
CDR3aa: CASSLGQADVSPLHF

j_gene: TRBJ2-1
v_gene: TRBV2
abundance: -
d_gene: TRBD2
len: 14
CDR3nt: TGTGCCAGCAGGTCTCTAGCGGGAGTCAATGAGCAGTTCTTC
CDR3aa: CASRSLAGVNEQFF

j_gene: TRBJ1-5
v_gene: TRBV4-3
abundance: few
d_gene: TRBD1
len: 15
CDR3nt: TGCGCCAGCAGCCAAGATGCGGCAGGGGGTCAGCCCCAGCATTTT
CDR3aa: CASSQDAAGGQPQHF

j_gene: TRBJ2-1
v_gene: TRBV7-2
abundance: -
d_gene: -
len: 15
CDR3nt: TGTGCCAGCAGGCAATCCGGGACCTCGTCCAATGAGCAGTTCTTC
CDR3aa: CASRQSGTSSNEQFF

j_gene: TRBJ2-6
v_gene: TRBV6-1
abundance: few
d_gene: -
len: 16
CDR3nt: TGTGCCAGTTGGGCGTCCCGGAGCTCTGGGGCCAACGTCCTGACTTTC
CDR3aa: CASWASRSSGANVLTF

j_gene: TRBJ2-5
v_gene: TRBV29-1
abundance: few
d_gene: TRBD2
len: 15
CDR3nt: TGCAGCGTTGAAGGGCTAGCGGGGGGGCCCGAGACCCAGTACTTC
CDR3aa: CSVEGLAGGPETQYF

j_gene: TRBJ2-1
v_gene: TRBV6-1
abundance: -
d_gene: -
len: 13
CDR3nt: TGTGCCAGCAGCTCTTTAGGCGGCAGGGGGCAGTTCTTC
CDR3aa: CASSSLGGRGQFF

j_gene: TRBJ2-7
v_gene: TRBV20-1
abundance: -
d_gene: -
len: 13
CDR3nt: TGCAGTGCTGGCGATCGATATCCTGCCGAGCAGTACTTC
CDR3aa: CSAGDRYPAEQYF

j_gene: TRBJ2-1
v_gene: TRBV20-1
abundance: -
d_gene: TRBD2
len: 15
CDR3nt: TGCAGTGCCGAAGGGACTAGCGTAAGCTACAATGAGCAGTTCTTC
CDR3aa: CSAEGTSVSYNEQFF

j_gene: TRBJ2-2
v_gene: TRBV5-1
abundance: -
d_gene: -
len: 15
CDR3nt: TGCGCCAGCAGCTCGGGGGACAGTGGGACCGGGGAGCTGTTTTTT
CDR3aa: CASSSGDSGTGELFF

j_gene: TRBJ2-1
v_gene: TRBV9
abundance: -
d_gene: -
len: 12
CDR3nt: TGTGCCAGCAGCGTAGGACTGAATGAGCAGTTCTTC
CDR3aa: CASSVGLNEQFF

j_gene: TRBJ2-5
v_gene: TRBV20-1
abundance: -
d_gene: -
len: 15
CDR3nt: TGCAGTGCTAGAGATCTCGCCGGGGGTATGGAGACCCAGTACTTC
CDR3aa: CSARDLAGGMETQYF

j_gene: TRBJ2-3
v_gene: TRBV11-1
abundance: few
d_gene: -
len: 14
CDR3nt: TGTGCCAGCAGCTTACCCCTTGCCAGGGGAATGCAGTATTTT
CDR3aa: CASSLPLARGMQYF

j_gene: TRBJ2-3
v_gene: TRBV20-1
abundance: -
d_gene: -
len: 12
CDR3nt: TGCAGTGCTAAAAGTTCTTCAGATACGCAGTATTTT
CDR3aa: CSAKSSSDTQYF

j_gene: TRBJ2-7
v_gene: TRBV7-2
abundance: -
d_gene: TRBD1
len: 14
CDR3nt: TGTGCCAGCAGCTTTAACTCAGGGGGCTACGAGCAGTACTTC
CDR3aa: CASSFNSGGYEQYF

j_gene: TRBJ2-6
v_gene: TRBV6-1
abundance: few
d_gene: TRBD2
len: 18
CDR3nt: TGTGCCAGCAGCAGGGGACTAGCGAGGTACTCTGGGGCCAACGTCCTGACTTTC
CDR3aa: CASSRGLARYSGANVLTF

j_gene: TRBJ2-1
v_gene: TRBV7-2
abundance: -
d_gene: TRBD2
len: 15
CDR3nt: TGTGCCAGCAGCTTAGAGTGGGGGGGGAGGAATGAGCAGTTCTTC
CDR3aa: CASSLEWGGRNEQFF

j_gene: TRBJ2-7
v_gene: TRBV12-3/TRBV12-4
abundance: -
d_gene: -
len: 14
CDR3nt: TGTGCCAGCAGTTTAAGGCAGAGCTCCTACGAGCAGTACTTC
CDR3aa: CASSLRQSSYEQYF